These 9 T cell receptor beta chains were sequenced from one sample in a study of blood T cell repertoires in COVID-19. The assay was immunoSEQ multiplex PCR, and TCRdb's table has in-frame clones only and misses some. The table includes roughly 250,000 clones, approximately 88% detected once. The sequenced material came from PBMCs or T cells enriched from blood (not recorded which). The receptor set was obtained from a woman aged 35 to 49 who had been exposed to COVID-19.

On this clone itself: One junction end does not reproduce the germline sequence, and a read error may be involved. The V call is TRBV11-2, the J call TRBJ2-1; 10 bases match TRBD1. The CDR3 is 13 amino acids. Germline assignment: CDR1 SGHAT and CDR2 FQNNGV. The CDR3 sequence: CASSIDRGREQFF. The DNA for the CDR3 is TGTGCCAGCAGCATAGACAGGGGGCGCGAGCAGTTCTTC. Full variable domain (outside the CDR3, taken from reference TRBV11-2 and TRBJ2-1): EAGVAQSPRYKIIEKRQSVAFWCNPISGHATLYWYQQILGQGPKLLIQFQNNGVVDDSQLPKDRFSAERLKGVDSTLKIQPAKLEDSAVYLCASSIDRGREQFFGPGTRLTVL.

The chain carries TRBV6-5 and TRBJ2-7, with D maybe TRBD1 (6 bases). Trimming left V 6 bases short and J 5 bases short, with 17 bases between. The CDR3 covers 14 residues. CDR1 and CDR2 (germline): MNHEY, SVGAGI. The CDR3 region is CASRSPGHPDEQYF. The CDR3 DNA reads as TGTGCCAGCAGATCTCCGGGACACCCGGACGAGCAGTACTTC.

The V gene is TRBV15, the J gene TRBJ1-6, with unresolved D. The ends were cut back, 0 bases at V and 11 bases at J, with 14 bases in the middle. The length of the CDR3 is 15 residues. CDR1 is LNHNV, CDR2 YYDKDF, per germline (reference sequence). The CDR3 spells CATSRDEAGLAPLHF. DNA of the CDR3: TGTGCCACCAGCAGAGATGAAGCAGGTCTTGCACCCCTCCACTTT.

With regard to this clone: One junction end does not reproduce the germline sequence, and a read error may be involved. Here the CDR3 DNA reads TGTGCCACCGGCAGGGGGCGCGTGAGGGGGGAGCTGTTTTTT. Protein sequence: CATGRGRVRGELFF. This chain joins TRBV15 and TRBJ2-2, with 8 positions matching TRBD1. This CDR3 is 14 amino acids long. The germline V gene has CDR1 LNHNV and CDR2 YYDKDF (reference sequence). Supplemented by reference TRBV15 and TRBJ2-2, the full variable domain reads DAMVIQNPRYQVTQFGKPVTLSCSQTLNHNVMYWYQQKSSQAPKLLFHYYDKDFNNEADTPDNFQSRRPNTSFCFLDIRSPGLGDTAMYLCATGRGRVRGELFFGEGSRLTVL.

Turning to this clone: This sample also contains other DNA sequences that code for the same CDR3. The V gene is TRBV24-1, the J gene TRBJ2-3; 7 bases match TRBD1. This CDR3 is 15 amino acids long. J lost 1 base, V lost 0 bases, and 0 bases had no gene match. Germline V gives CDR1 KGHDR, CDR2 SFDVKD. The CDR3: CATSDLGTGTDTQYF. The CDR3 bases are TGTGCCACCAGTGATTTGGGGACAGGCACAGATACGCAGTATTTT.

The chain has TRBV7-3 and TRBJ1-1; tentative D call: TRBD1 (6 bases). Germline V gives CDR1 SGHTA, CDR2 FQGTGA. The length of the CDR3 is 14 residues. V dropped 5 bases and J dropped 4 bases, with 14 bases sitting between them. The CDR3 nucleotides are TGTGCCAGCAGCACCCAGGGGAGGGGCACTGAAGCTTTCTTT. Translating it yields CASSTQGRGTEAFF.

About this clone itself: The junction departs from germline at one end; a sequencing error may be responsible. The rearrangement uses TRBV5-1 and TRBJ2-2; 8 bases are shared with TRBD2. The CDR3 loop spans 15 amino acids. Germline assignment: CDR1 SGHRS and CDR2 YFSETQ. CDR3 amino acids: CASSFLAGYPEELFF. The CDR3 DNA is TGTGCCAGCAGCTTTTTAGCGGGATATCCGGAGGAGCTGTTTTTT.

This rearrangement joins TRBV5-1 to TRBJ1-2, with unresolved D. The germline CDR1 and CDR2 sequences are SGHRS and YFSETQ. The CDR3 totals 14 residues. The germline V and J ends were trimmed by 0 bases and 4 bases, with 10 bases remaining between them. The CDR3 reads CASSLDIFLYGYTF. The CDR3 bases are TGCGCCAGCAGCTTGGACATCTTCCTCTATGGCTACACCTTC.

This chain connects TRBV11-3 to TRBJ1-3; tentative D call: TRBD1 (5 bases). Deletions cut 2 bases from V and 4 bases from J, with 9 bases between. The CDR3 contains 14 residues. Germline V lookup: CDR1 SGHNT, CDR2 YENEEA. The CDR3 nucleotides are TGTGCCAGCAGCTTACAGGGCTACGGAAACACCATATATTTT. Residues: CASSLQGYGNTIYF.